These T cell receptor beta chains were read from a single sample in a study of cytomegalovirus exposure and HLA in healthy donors. Measured with immunoSEQ multiplex PCR; TCRdb has only the in-frame clones, and not every one. This table has 310,000 or so clones, around 90% appearing once. What was sequenced was PBMCs. These receptors were obtained from a woman under 30 in good health and CMV-seronegative. CDR3s include the opening cysteine and the closing phenylalanine or tryptophan. D genes are given only for firm matches. Clone size, where shown, is once, few, many, or a class for clones that have expanded.

J: TRBJ2-7
D: .
V: TRBV27
size: .
DNA: TGTGCCAGCAGTATTAGAGGGGGGGTTAGGGTCTACGAGCAGTACTTC
CDR3: CASSIRGGVRVYEQYF

J: TRBJ2-1
D: TRBD2
V: TRBV9
size: .
DNA: TGTGCCAGCAGCGACTCTCCCCGACTAGCGGGGTCACCAAGGAATGAGCAGTTCTTC
CDR3: CASSDSPRLAGSPRNEQFF

J: TRBJ1-5
D: .
V: TRBV5-1
size: .
DNA: TGCGCCAGCAGCTCCACGGGGAATCAGCCCCAGCATTTT
CDR3: CASSSTGNQPQHF

J: TRBJ2-7
D: TRBD2
V: TRBV29-1
size: .
DNA: TGCAGCGTTGTCGGGGGAGGGAGGGTGCAGTACTTC
CDR3: CSVVGGGRVQYF

J: TRBJ2-3
D: .
V: TRBV9
size: .
DNA: TGTGCCAGCAGCGTAGAGACGGGCGGGCATAGCACAGATACGCAGTATTTT
CDR3: CASSVETGGHSTDTQYF

J: TRBJ1-4
D: .
V: TRBV5-4
size: .
DNA: TGTGCCAGCAGCTTCGGGACAACTAATGAAAAACTGTTTTTT
CDR3: CASSFGTTNEKLFF

J: TRBJ2-6
D: .
V: TRBV10-3
size: .
DNA: TGTGCCTCACAAAGTACAGGGGAGGCTGGGGCCAACGTCCTGACTTTC
CDR3: CASQSTGEAGANVLTF

J: TRBJ2-4
D: .
V: TRBV7-9
size: .
DNA: TGTTCCACTGAGGAGGCCGGCAACATTCAGTACTTC
CDR3: CSTEEAGNIQYF

J: TRBJ1-2
D: .
V: TRBV5-1
size: .
DNA: TGCGCCAGCAGCTTGGGCGGCAGGGAAGGCCACACCTTC
CDR3: CASSLGGREGHTF

J: TRBJ2-5
D: .
V: TRBV29-1
size: .
DNA: TGCAGCGTTATCTTCTTTTGGGGAGCTGAGACCCAGTACTTC
CDR3: CSVIFFWGAETQYF

J: TRBJ1-2
D: .
V: TRBV5-4
size: .
DNA: TGTGCCACCCAGCCGTTATCCGGGACAAGCTATGGCTACACCTTC
CDR3: CATQPLSGTSYGYTF

J: TRBJ2-5
D: TRBD1
V: TRBV29-1
size: .
DNA: TGCAGCGTGGGGACAGGGGTAGTGGAGACCCAGTACTTC
CDR3: CSVGTGVVETQYF

J: TRBJ2-7
D: .
V: TRBV5-6
size: .
DNA: TGTGCCAGCAGCCAATTTGCTATAGCCTACGAGCAGTACTTC
CDR3: CASSQFAIAYEQYF

J: TRBJ1-2
D: .
V: TRBV5-1
size: once
DNA: TGCGCCAGCAGCTTGGGTGACAGCATCTCCGACTATGGCTACACCTTC
CDR3: CASSLGDSISDYGYTF

J: TRBJ1-1
D: .
V: TRBV30
size: .
DNA: TGTGCCTGGAGTGTATTGGGGCCCATGAACACTGAAGCTTTCTTT
CDR3: CAWSVLGPMNTEAFF

J: TRBJ1-2
D: .
V: TRBV7-3
size: .
DNA: TGTGCCAGCAGCGCAAGTAGAGAAGATGGCTACACCTTC
CDR3: CASSASREDGYTF

J: TRBJ2-7
D: .
V: TRBV27
size: .
DNA: TGTGCCAGCAGTTTTGGGCAGGGCAGGTACGAGCAGTACTTC
CDR3: CASSFGQGRYEQYF

J: TRBJ2-3
D: .
V: TRBV6-5
size: .
DNA: TGTGCCAGCATCTCCACAGGAGCAGATACGCAGTATTTT
CDR3: CASISTGADTQYF

J: TRBJ2-7
D: TRBD2
V: TRBV19
size: .
DNA: TGTGCCAGTAGTGCGTCCTCGGGAGGGGCCTACGAGCAGTACTTC
CDR3: CASSASSGGAYEQYF

J: TRBJ2-3
D: TRBD2
V: TRBV7-9
size: .
DNA: TGTTCCAGCAGCTTACCCCCCCTAGCGGGTGGGGCAGATACGCAGTATTTT
CDR3: CSSSLPPLAGGADTQYF

J: TRBJ2-6
D: .
V: TRBV18
size: .
DNA: TGTGCCAGCTCACCATCCATGGCCGGGGCCAACGTCCTGACTTTC
CDR3: CASSPSMAGANVLTF

J: TRBJ2-7
D: TRBD2
V: TRBV5-6
size: .
DNA: TGTGCCAGCAGCCCCCGAGGTAGCGGGGGGGTCTACGAGCAGTACTTC
CDR3: CASSPRGSGGVYEQYF

J: TRBJ2-5
D: TRBD2
V: TRBV6-5
size: .
DNA: TGTGCCAGCAGTCCTCCGGAGATTATCGGGGGGGAGCAGTACTTC
CDR3: CASSPPEIIGGEQYF

J: TRBJ2-7
D: .
V: TRBV5-4
size: .
DNA: TGTGCCTCCTCTCGCGGCGGGGTGAGAGAGGACGAGCAGTACTTC
CDR3: CASSRGGVREDEQYF

J: TRBJ2-1
D: TRBD2
V: TRBV9
size: .
DNA: TGTGCCAGCAGCGTACCAATTAGCGGGGCACGAAGTGACAATGAGCAGTTCTTC
CDR3: CASSVPISGARSDNEQFF

J: TRBJ2-7
D: .
V: TRBV6-5
size: .
DNA: TGTGCCAGCAGTGCAACAGGGTTCGAGCAGTACTTC
CDR3: CASSATGFEQYF

J: TRBJ1-1
D: TRBD1
V: TRBV18
size: .
DNA: TGTGCCAGCTCACCAGGGACAGGGGGCACTGAAGCTTTCTTT
CDR3: CASSPGTGGTEAFF

J: TRBJ1-2
D: .
V: TRBV2
size: .
DNA: TGTGCCAGCAGGCGGGATAGCACTCCACTATATGGCTACACCTTC
CDR3: CASRRDSTPLYGYTF

J: TRBJ2-7
D: .
V: TRBV6-5
size: .
DNA: TGTGCCAGCAGTTACTCGAAGACAACGCTGCAGTACTTC
CDR3: CASSYSKTTLQYF

J: TRBJ2-3
D: .
V: TRBV5-1
size: .
DNA: TGCGCCAGCAGCTTGGTGAGACTGACCACAGATACGCAGTATTTT
CDR3: CASSLVRLTTDTQYF

J: TRBJ1-2
D: TRBD1
V: TRBV7-8
size: .
DNA: TGTGCCAGCAGCATAATGAGAGGGGGCGATAATGGCTACACCTTC
CDR3: CASSIMRGGDNGYTF

J: TRBJ2-5
D: TRBD1
V: TRBV28
size: once
DNA: TGTGCCAGCAGTGACGACAGGGGTCGTATTGAGACCCAGTACTTC
CDR3: CASSDDRGRIETQYF

J: TRBJ2-3
D: TRBD2
V: TRBV5-1
size: .
DNA: TGCGCCAGCAGCTTGGGAAGCGGGGGTGCAGATACGCAGTATTTT
CDR3: CASSLGSGGADTQYF

J: TRBJ2-1
D: TRBD2
V: TRBV2
size: .
DNA: TGTGCCAGCAGGGTCGGGACTAGTACGCGCAATGAGCAGTTCTTC
CDR3: CASRVGTSTRNEQFF

J: TRBJ2-7
D: .
V: TRBV6-5
size: .
DNA: TGTGCCAGCAGTGGTTCCAGGCTGGGCATCAACGAGCAGTACTTC
CDR3: CASSGSRLGINEQYF

J: TRBJ2-5
D: .
V: TRBV5-1
size: .
DNA: TGCGCCAGCAGCTCGTCTAGCATTGAGACCCAGTACTTC
CDR3: CASSSSSIETQYF

J: TRBJ2-4
D: .
V: TRBV29-1
size: .
DNA: TGCAGCGTTGGCGGTAGCACGGCCAAAAACATTCAGTACTTC
CDR3: CSVGGSTAKNIQYF

J: TRBJ1-2
D: .
V: TRBV6-1
size: .
DNA: TGTGCCAGCAGTGAATACAGTAACTATGGCTACACCTTC
CDR3: CASSEYSNYGYTF

J: TRBJ1-1
D: .
V: TRBV7-2
size: .
DNA: TGTGCCAGCAGCTTAGAGGACAGTCGGTACACTGAAGCTTTCTTT
CDR3: CASSLEDSRYTEAFF

J: TRBJ2-5
D: .
V: TRBV7-3
size: .
DNA: TGTGCCAGCAGCTTAAGAACGGCGGCCGCTGGGGAGACCCAGTACTTC
CDR3: CASSLRTAAAGETQYF

J: TRBJ1-5
D: TRBD1
V: TRBV19
size: .
DNA: TGTGCCATCGGACAGGGGGTCGGGCAGCCCCAGCATTTT
CDR3: CAIGQGVGQPQHF

J: TRBJ1-1
D: .
V: TRBV5-1
size: .
DNA: TGCGCCAGCAGCTTTACTCCAGTGGGGGCTATGAACACTGAAGCTTTCTTT
CDR3: CASSFTPVGAMNTEAFF